This TCR beta chain was sequenced in a study of T cells expressing NK-cell markers. The CDR3 length is 13 residues. CDR1 is LNHDA, CDR2 SQIVND, per germline (reference sequence). One entry per CDR3 protein, without DNA, is what TCRdb gives after re-calling the 5' RACE reads. Recorded for this sample: roughly 420,000 distinct CDR3 sequences. V and J are TRBV19 and TRBJ1-1. Sequencing was performed on blood T cells: a sorted CD56 or NKG2C T cell subset, CD4+ or CD8+ T cells, or bulk PBMC T cells (not recorded which). The TCR was taken from a woman aged 18 to 75 in good health. The CDR3 sequence: CASSHLRYTEAFF.